Presented here are 13 T cell receptor beta chains from one specimen sequenced in a study of Graves' ophthalmopathy and Graves' hyperthyroidism. As the template, RNA transcripts were used to amplify TCR beta CDR3 regions. Following a first-round RT-PCR that used HTBI primers, a second-round multiplex PCR was carried out. TCRdb re-analysed the multiplex PCR reads in MiXCR, keeping a single row per CDR3 protein. Of about 420,000 distinct CDR3 sequences in the sample, under 25% are singletons; the top ten hold 2.5% to 3.5%. The source material was peripheral blood. The receptors were gathered from a woman aged 18-29 years with stable Graves' hyperthyroidism.

This clonotype was detected only a few times. V gene TRBV4-2 combines with J gene TRBJ2-7, with D possibly TRBD1 on 6 matching bases. Looked up from germline, CDR1 is LGHNA and CDR2 is YNFKEQ. CDR3 size: 20 residues. The V gene lost 2 bases and the J gene lost 5 bases, with 31 bases spanning the gap. The CDR3 region is CASSQHKQGPHPARDDEQYF. DNA of the CDR3: TGTGCCAGCAGCCAACACAAACAGGGTCCTCACCCAGCCAGGGACGACGAGCAGTACTTC.

This clonotype was seen repeatedly, ten times or more. The chain recombines TRBV20-1 with TRBJ2-5; D might be TRBD2 (5 bases). The V end was cut by 0 bases, the J end by 4 bases, with 12 bases between. The CDR3 length is 14 residues. CDR1 DFQATT and CDR2 SNEGSKA come from the germline V gene (reference sequence). Here the CDR3 DNA reads TGCAGTGCTAGAGATGGCCTAGAGGGAGAGACCCAGTACTTC. It codes for CSARDGLEGETQYF.

This clonotype was counted at least ten times. This rearrangement joins TRBV6-5 to TRBJ1-2, with D hard to call. The length of the CDR3 is 17 residues. V was pared by 6 bases and J by 1 base, with 21 bases between. Germline CDR1 MNHEY, CDR2 SVGAGI. Here the CDR3 reads CASSYSRGRLDNYGYTF. DNA for the CDR3: TGTGCCAGCAGCTATTCACGAGGACGCCTGGATAACTATGGCTACACCTTC.

This clonotype was recorded at least ten times. The gene calls are TRBV30 and TRBJ1-5; weak D call: TRBD1 (5 bases). Trimming stripped 0 bases from V and 7 bases from J, with 10 bases between. There are 13 residues in the CDR3. Per germline, CDR1 GTSNPN and CDR2 SVGIG (reference sequence). The CDR3 sequence: CAWSVMGGQPQHF. DNA for the CDR3: TGTGCCTGGAGTGTAATGGGGGGACAGCCCCAGCATTTT.

This clonotype came up many times. This chain uses TRBV27 with TRBJ1-6; TRBD1 might be the D (6 bases). Germline assignment: CDR1 MNHEY and CDR2 SMNVEV (reference sequence). The CDR3 covers 13 residues. The V end was cut by 3 bases, the J end by 9 bases, with 9 bases between. The CDR3 DNA follows: TGTGCCAGCAGTTTCGGGGGCGGTTCACCCCTCCACTTT. Encoded protein: CASSFGGGSPLHF.

The chain is built from TRBV28 and TRBJ2-2, with D possibly called TRBD1 or TRBD2 (6 bases each). Germline-derived CDR1 and CDR2 are MDHEN and SYDVKM. The CDR3 spans 17 residues. Deletions cut 3 bases from V and 3 bases from J, with 17 bases between. CDR3 DNA: TGTGCCAGCAGTTTCAAGAGGTGGGGGGCGGACACCGGGGAGCTGTTTTTT. Protein: CASSFKRWGADTGELFF. The full variable domain, completed using reference TRBV28 and TRBJ2-2, is DVKVTQSSRYLVKRTGEKVFLECVQDMDHENMFWYRQDPGLGLRLIYFSYDVKMKEKGDIPEGYSVSREKKERFSLILESASTNQTSMYLCASSFKRWGADTGELFFGEGSRLTVL.

This chain joins TRBV27 and TRBJ1-1, with 7 bases fitting TRBD1. Germline V gene sequence: CDR1 MNHEY, CDR2 SMNVEV (reference sequence). V trimming: 5 bases; J trimming: 4 bases; junction bases outside the gene matches: 4. This CDR3 has 13 residues. The CDR3 region has the DNA TGTGCCAGCAGTCCCTGGGACAGCACTGAAGCTTTCTTT. This codes for CASSPWDSTEAFF.

As regards this clonotype: A read error is likely, as this CDR3 ends without the conserved phenylalanine or tryptophan. This chain uses TRBV11-2 with TRBJ2-7; the D gene could be TRBD1 or TRBD2 (5 bases each). V lost 6 bases and J 0 bases, leaving 15 bases between the germline ends. Looked up from germline, CDR1 is SGHAT and CDR2 is FQNNGV. CDR3 length equals 15 residues. CDR3 region: CASRPTTGGSYEQYY. CDR3 in DNA: TGTGCCAGCAGACCGACTACAGGAGGCTCCTACGAGCAGTACTAC.

At least ten counts were recorded for this clonotype. The chain is built from TRBV7-2 and TRBJ2-5; 11 bases agree with TRBD2. Germline trimming cut 3 bases from V and 5 bases from J; bases unmatched to any gene: 2. Germline CDR1 reads SGHTA; CDR2 reads FQGNSA. This CDR3 region has 14 residues. The CDR3 sequence is CASSLTSGMETQYF. DNA of the CDR3: TGTGCCAGCAGCTTGACTAGCGGGATGGAGACCCAGTACTTC.

This clonotype was seen a few times. The chain combines TRBV30 with TRBJ1-3; D is uncertain. Germline V gene lookup returns CDR1 GTSNPN and CDR2 SVGIG (reference sequence). The CDR3 extends over 13 amino acids. Trimming stripped 3 bases from V and 0 bases from J, with 6 bases between. Written as DNA, the CDR3 is TGTGCCTGGAGCCGGATCTCTGGAAACACCATATATTTT. Protein sequence: CAWSRISGNTIYF. Based on the CDR3 plus reference TRBV30 and TRBJ1-3, the full variable domain is SQTIHQWPATLVQPVGSPLSLECTVEGTSNPNLYWYRQAAGRGLQLLFYSVGIGQISSEVPQNLSASRPQDRQFILSSKKLLLSDSGFYLCAWSRISGNTIYFGEGSWLTVV.

This clonotype was counted at least ten times. The chain links TRBV18 to TRBJ2-5; 7 nucleotides agree with TRBD1. With V trimmed by 5 bases and J by 6 bases, 9 bases remained unmatched. CDR1 is KGHSH, CDR2 LQKENI, per germline. This CDR3 contains 14 residues. CDR3 amino acids: CASSTTGSLQTQYF. CDR3 DNA sequence: TGTGCCAGCTCAACGACAGGGAGCCTCCAGACCCAGTACTTC.

At least ten counts were recorded for this clonotype. The gene calls are TRBV11-2 and TRBJ2-7, with a tentative D call TRBD2 (6 bases). Between the trimmed V and J ends, which lost 0 bases and 6 bases, there was a span of 12 bases. This CDR3 spans 14 amino acids. Germline values: CDR1 SGHAT, CDR2 FQNNGV. The CDR3 DNA reads as TGTGCCAGCAGCTTAGATCAGGCCGGGGGCGAGCAGTACTTC. Translated, it gives CASSLDQAGGEQYF.

Ten or more counts support this clonotype. This sequence joins TRBV28 and TRBJ2-7, with a tentative D call TRBD2 (6 bases). The germline gives CDR1 MDHEN, CDR2 SYDVKM. V was pared by 3 bases and J by 5 bases, with 17 bases between. The CDR3 sequence is 15 residues long. The CDR3: CASSLRGGWGHEQYF. CDR3 sequence (DNA): TGTGCCAGCAGTTTGAGGGGAGGTTGGGGCCACGAGCAGTACTTC.